These 24 T cell receptor beta chains originate from one sample sequenced in a study of blood T cell repertoires in COVID-19. TCRdb keeps only in-frame clones here, not all; method: immunoSEQ multiplex PCR. The repertoire holds a few hundred thousand clones, with less than 90% as singletons. The sequencing sample was made of peripheral blood. Source of these receptors: a man aged 65 to 85 with acute or convalescent COVID-19.

This chain links TRBV28 with TRBJ2-3; possibly TRBD2 for D (5 bases). CDR3 length equals 15 residues. Trimming removed 5 bases from V and 0 bases from J, with 12 bases in between. Germline CDR1 MDHEN, CDR2 SYDVKM. The CDR3 DNA follows: TGTGCCAGCAGTCCGGAGGACCCTAGCACAGATACGCAGTATTTT. It codes for CASSPEDPSTDTQYF. Based on the CDR3 plus reference TRBV28 and TRBJ2-3, the full variable domain is DVKVTQSSRYLVKRTGEKVFLECVQDMDHENMFWYRQDPGLGLRLIYFSYDVKMKEKGDIPEGYSVSREKKERFSLILESASTNQTSMYLCASSPEDPSTDTQYFGPGTRLTVL.

This sequence joins TRBV7-8 and TRBJ1-1; perhaps TRBD1 as D (5 bases). The ends were cut back, 5 bases at V and 0 bases at J, with 13 bases in the middle. In germline, CDR1 is SGHVS, CDR2 FQNEAQ. The CDR3 is 15 amino acids. The CDR3 sequence is CASSGAGHLNTEAFF. As DNA, the CDR3 is TGTGCCAGCAGCGGGGCCGGACACTTGAACACTGAAGCTTTCTTT.

This sequence joins TRBV10-3 and TRBJ2-1; the match to TRBD2 covers 10 bases. Trimming removed 9 bases from V and 2 bases from J; junction bases left unmatched: 4. The CDR3 consists of 14 residues. Germline V gene data show CDR1 as ENHRY and CDR2 as SYGVKD. Written as DNA, the CDR3 is TGTGCCATAGGACTAGCGGAGACCTACAATGAGCAGTTCTTC. The encoded protein is CAIGLAETYNEQFF.

The chain couples TRBV5-1 to TRBJ2-3; D remains ambiguous. Per the germline V gene, CDR1 is SGHRS and CDR2 is YFSETQ. The CDR3 is 11 amino acids. Trimming took off 1 base at V and 5 bases at J, with 2 bases between the two ends. The CDR3 spells CASSLQDTQYF. As DNA, the CDR3 is TGCGCCAGCAGCTTGCAAGATACGCAGTATTTT.

Worth noting for this clone: At one boundary the junction diverges from the germline segment, which might be a read error. The chain couples TRBV2 to TRBJ1-1, with D unclear. This CDR3 has 11 residues. Germline V gives CDR1 SNHLY, CDR2 FYNNEI. The CDR3, as DNA: TGTGCCAGCAGTGAATACACCGAAGCTTTCTTT. Translated: CASSEYTEAFF.

The V call is TRBV24-1, the J call TRBJ1-1, with 7 bases that match TRBD1. Unmatched junction bases numbered 1, after V lost 0 bases and J lost 7 bases. Per germline, CDR1 KGHDR and CDR2 SFDVKD. The CDR3 has 13 amino acids. The CDR3 protein is CATSDLGDSEAFF. The DNA for the CDR3 is TGTGCCACCAGTGATTTGGGGGACAGTGAAGCTTTCTTT.

The chain carries TRBV11-2 and TRBJ2-1; D is possibly TRBD2 (6 bases). The CDR3 spans 14 residues. Germline lookup yields CDR1 SGHAT and CDR2 FQNNGV. Trimming removed 2 bases from V and 7 bases from J, with 12 bases in between. The CDR3 loop reads CASSLIGRGNEQFF. The CDR3 DNA sequence: TGTGCCAGCAGCTTAATCGGACGGGGGAATGAGCAGTTCTTC.

This clone was detected only a few times. The rearrangement uses TRBV6-5 and TRBJ1-2, with D unclear. Germline V gene lookup returns CDR1 MNHEY and CDR2 SVGAGI. Trimming took off 4 bases at V and 3 bases at J, with 12 bases between the two ends. The CDR3 loop spans 14 amino acids. The CDR3 loop is CASSSLRRDYGYTF. CDR3 sequence (DNA): TGTGCCAGCAGTTCCCTTCGACGGGACTATGGCTACACCTTC.

V usage is TRBV6-6 and J usage is TRBJ2-5; D is ambiguous. This CDR3 is 13 amino acids long. Germline CDR1 is MNHNY and CDR2 is SVGAGI (reference sequence). Trimming left V 0 bases short and J 3 bases short, with 5 bases between. The CDR3 bases are TGTGCCAGCAGTTACTCGGCAGAAGAGACCCAGTACTTC. Translation: CASSYSAEETQYF.

The V and J genes are TRBV19 and TRBJ1-5; TRBD1 aligns across 8 bases. The CDR3 runs to 17 residues. V lost 5 bases, J lost 2 bases, and 11 bases stayed unmatched. Germline lookup yields CDR1 LNHDA and CDR2 SQIVND (reference sequence). The CDR3 bases are TGTGCCAGTAGTGGTCAAGGACAGGGAATCGGCAATCAGCCCCAGCATTTT. Protein: CASSGQGQGIGNQPQHF.

J is TRBJ2-3 and V is TRBV5-6; D is possibly TRBD1 (5 bases). The ends were cut back, 4 bases at V and 2 bases at J, with 11 bases in the middle. The CDR3 extends over 14 amino acids. The germline gives CDR1 SGHDT, CDR2 YYEEEE. The CDR3 DNA follows: TGTGCCAGCAGCCGTAAGGGGAACACAGATACGCAGTATTTT. Translated: CASSRKGNTDTQYF.

This clone appeared a few times. The gene calls are TRBV6-2 or TRBV6-3 and TRBJ2-7, with TRBD2 as a possible D gene (6 bases). V was trimmed by 3 bases and J by 2 bases, leaving 17 bases between them. CDR1 is MNHEY and CDR2 is SVGEGT in the germline V gene. The CDR3 is 16 amino acids. The CDR3 sequence is CASSYTRDQRAYEQYF. DNA of the CDR3: TGTGCCAGCAGTTATACGCGGGACCAGAGGGCCTACGAGCAGTACTTC.

V usage is TRBV6-5 and J usage is TRBJ1-6; D unresolved. V was clipped by 2 bases and J by 5 bases, with 10 bases between them. Germline V CDR1 and CDR2: MNHEY, SVGAGI. The CDR3 covers 15 residues. As DNA, the CDR3 is TGTGCCAGCAGTTACGGAGGGATGAATAATTCACCCCTCCACTTT. Residues: CASSYGGMNNSPLHF.

The V gene is TRBV30, the J gene TRBJ2-2; D may be TRBD2 (6 bases). V lost 3 bases to trimming and J lost 1 base, with 9 bases between them. The V gene's germline CDR1 is GTSNPN and CDR2 SVGIG (reference sequence). The CDR3 consists of 14 residues. The CDR3 loop reads CAWSRGKNTGELFF. The CDR3 DNA reads TGTGCCTGGAGCCGCGGGAAGAACACCGGGGAGCTGTTTTTT.

The J gene is TRBJ2-1, the V gene TRBV2; maybe TRBD2 (5 bases). Trimming took 4 bases from V and 3 from J, leaving 7 bases between them. Germline V lookup: CDR1 SNHLY, CDR2 FYNNEI. The CDR3 has 13 residues. In DNA, the CDR3 is TGTGCCAGCAGTGTAACTAGCTACAATGAGCAGTTCTTC. Protein product: CASSVTSYNEQFF.

The CDR3 is CASSPLTSGSSYNEQFF. DNA of the CDR3: TGTGCCAGCTCACCTTTGACTAGCGGGAGCTCCTACAATGAGCAGTTCTTC. The chain joins TRBV18 to TRBJ2-1; 12 nucleotides match TRBD2. Germline V gene sequence: CDR1 KGHSH, CDR2 LQKENI. The J segment lost 0 bases and the V segment lost 3 bases, leaving 3 bases of the junction unmatched. The CDR3 covers 17 residues.

The J gene is TRBJ1-4, the V gene TRBV19; no clear D gene. The CDR3 contains 12 residues. With 3 bases removed from V and 11 bases from J, the gap between germline ends came to 10 bases. Per germline, CDR1 LNHDA and CDR2 SQIVND (reference sequence). The DNA for the CDR3 is TGTGCCAGTAGTATGTTAGGAGAGAAACTGTTTTTT. This gives the protein CASSMLGEKLFF. The full variable domain, with the rest looked up from reference TRBV19 and TRBJ1-4, is DGGITQSPKYLFRKEGQNVTLSCEQNLNHDAMYWYRQDPGQGLRLIYYSQIVNDFQKGDIAEGYSVSREKKESFPLTVTSAQKNPTAFYLCASSMLGEKLFFGSGTQLSVL.

The rearrangement uses TRBV30 and TRBJ2-7; 9 positions match TRBD1. Unmatched junction bases numbered 4, after V lost 0 bases and J lost 7 bases. The CDR3 spans 13 residues. CDR1 is GTSNPN and CDR2 is SVGIG in the germline V gene (reference sequence). CDR3: CAWSVDRGLEQYF. CDR3 DNA: TGTGCCTGGAGTGTGGACAGGGGATTGGAGCAGTACTTC.

The chain has TRBV20-1 and TRBJ2-3; D gene ambiguous. V was trimmed by 5 bases and J by 4 bases, leaving 4 bases between them. The V gene's germline CDR1 is DFQATT and CDR2 SNEGSKA (reference sequence). The CDR3 extends over 10 amino acids. The CDR3 loop is CSAPADTQYF. The CDR3 bases are TGCAGTGCTCCCGCAGATACGCAGTATTTT.

This chain uses TRBV6-5 with TRBJ2-7; TRBD1 matches at 8 bases. Unmatched junction bases numbered 4, after V lost 6 bases and J lost 3 bases. The germline CDR1 and CDR2 sequences are MNHEY and SVGAGI. The CDR3 runs 13 residues. Here the CDR3 reads CASSLTGDYEQYF. CDR3 nucleotides: TGTGCCAGCAGCCTGACAGGGGACTACGAGCAGTACTTC.

The chain employs TRBV5-6 and TRBJ2-1, with TRBD2 matching 7 bases. This CDR3 comprises 14 residues. After removal of 4 bases from V and 9 bases from J, the junction contained 10 bases not matched to a gene. Germline values: CDR1 SGHDT, CDR2 YYEEEE. In DNA form, the CDR3 reads TGTGCCAGCAGCGCGGGACTCGGGGAGGGTGAGCAGTTCTTC. This translates into CASSAGLGEGEQFF.

V and J are TRBV5-1 and TRBJ1-5; a possible D gene is TRBD1 (6 bases). The CDR3 contains 14 residues. Per germline, CDR1 SGHRS and CDR2 YFSETQ. V was shortened by 4 bases and J by 5 bases, with 13 bases between the two germline ends. CDR3 loop: CASSVRPGDQPQHF. For the CDR3, the DNA is TGCGCCAGCAGCGTAAGACCAGGGGATCAGCCCCAGCATTTT.

V usage is TRBV7-9 and J usage is TRBJ2-7; 7 bases line up with TRBD2. This CDR3 is 14 amino acids long. V was clipped by 5 bases and J by 5 bases; unmatched bases: 9. Germline V gene sequence: CDR1 SEHNR, CDR2 FQNEAQ (reference sequence). CDR3: CASSRSTSQNEQYF. CDR3 DNA sequence: TGTGCCAGCAGCCGATCGACTAGCCAAAACGAGCAGTACTTC.

The chain carries TRBV20-1 and TRBJ2-5, with TRBD2 matching over 7 bases. The CDR3 sequence is 11 residues long. Germline loops: CDR1 DFQATT, CDR2 SNEGSKA (reference sequence). The V gene end was trimmed by 7 bases and the J gene end by 2 bases; junction bases not matched to a gene: 1. As DNA, the CDR3 is TGCAGTGGCGGGGGTCAAGAGACCCAGTACTTC. It is translated as CSGGGQETQYF.